This T cell receptor (beta chain) is drawn from a study of blood T cell repertoires in COVID-19. For the study at large: The samples span acute and convalescent COVID-19 from the United States, Italy and Spain.

Sequenced by immunoSEQ multiplex PCR; TCRdb stores in-frame clones only, minus some. This table holds tens of thousands of clones, approximately 92% found once. CDR1 and CDR2 from the germline V gene are SGHTA and FQGNSA. Unmatched junction bases numbered 6, after V lost 4 bases and J lost 4 bases. The CDR3 contains 15 residues. The chain employs TRBV7-2 and TRBJ2-2; TRBD1 matches 7 bases. Input material: peripheral blood. This sequence was found in a woman older than 75 with acute or convalescent COVID-19. The CDR3 reads CASSSDRTSTGELFF. CDR3 nucleotide sequence: TGTGCCAGCAGCTCGGACAGGACATCCACCGGGGAGCTGTTTTTT.